Included here is one T cell receptor (beta chain) sequence, with context. Authors' methods: Nucleated cell number was recorded as an estimate derived from reference gene primer amplification. The assay was immunoSEQ multiplex PCR, and TCRdb's table has in-frame clones only and misses some. V and J calls and clone size are copied from that table; D and trimming were computed from the DNA. This sample has some 120,000 clones, with around 90% found just once. The sample is drawn from a study of blood T cell repertoires in COVID-19. Study details: Sample material is recorded as cDNA or gDNA derived from T cells, B-cell-depleted T cells, or PBMCs.

V lost 2 bases to trimming and J lost 1 base, with 10 bases between them. The germline CDR1 and CDR2 sequences are SGHRS and YFSETQ. CDR3 size: 14 residues. During active infection, Seattle patients enrolled and were then monitored through disease. Material: peripheral blood. The chain is built from TRBV5-1 and TRBJ2-7; maybe TRBD2 (5 bases). The receptor comes from a man in his fifties or sixties with COVID-19, enrolled during active disease. The CDR3 DNA is TGCGCCAGCAGCTTCGATGGGAGATCCTACGAGCAGTACGTC. This encodes CASSFDGRSYEQYV.